This entry features one TCR beta chain sequence. Its antigen is undetermined. This entry is derived from a study of T-cell reconstitution after alpha-beta-depleted transplantation in children. Findings and caveats of the study: The study reportedly traced alpha-beta T cells about two months after transplant to several hundred expanded graft clones.

Germline V gene lookup returns CDR1 MGHDK and CDR2 SYGVNS. The CDR3 extends over 14 amino acids. V lost 6 bases and J lost 4; bases outside the gene matches: 7. As it was prepared, the TCRbeta library received unique molecular identifiers. One entry per CDR3 protein results from TCRdb running MiXCR on the PCR reads. The sample carries 300,000 to 400,000 distinct CDR3 sequences, 23% recorded once. This receptor was obtained from a male patient under 18 who had a stem cell transplant for acute lymphoblastic leukemia, so the T cells may come from the graft donor. The sample in question was PBMCs, mostly from graft donor cells, obtained 180 days after TCRalphabeta/CD19-depleted stem cell transplant. The genes are TRBV25-1 and TRBJ1-2; 8 bases align to TRBD1. CDR3 nucleotides: TGTGCCAGCAGAGGACAGGGCGAGTCCTATGGCTACACCTTC. Translation: CASRGQGESYGYTF.